This TCR beta chain was captured by sequencing in a study of blood T cells in healthy people across ages. This clonotype was detected a few times. Its antigen remains unknown. This CDR3 comprises 15 residues. V was shortened by 6 bases and J by 4 bases, with 15 bases between the two germline ends. The germline V gene encodes CDR1 MDHEN and CDR2 SYDVKM. The use of a sample-barcoded 5' primer and a J-beta primer mix characterized a second PCR of roughly 7 to 12 cycles. Each cDNA molecule, via a template-switch adaptor with 12 random nucleotides, was tagged. TCRdb used MiXCR to reprocess the 5' RACE reads, holding one entry per CDR3 protein. The sample has roughly 1,700,000 distinct CDR3 sequences; about 28% are singletons. Findings and limits, study-wide: Unsorted PBMC input precluded a conclusive naive versus antigen-experienced comparison. Both higher diversity and more naive CD4+ cells marked long-lived donors when set against aged donors.

This receptor was obtained from a woman aged 25 to 39 in good health. Material for sequencing was blood. The V call is TRBV28, the J call TRBJ2-2; D tentatively fits TRBD1 or TRBD2 (5 bases each). The CDR3 here is CASSRTGRFTGELFF. CDR3 DNA: TGTGCCAGCAGCAGGACGGGGCGATTCACCGGGGAGCTGTTTTTT.